This T cell receptor beta chain comes out of a study of blood T cell repertoires in COVID-19. The overall study: Nucleic acid was either cDNA or gDNA, and it came from T cells, B-cell-depleted T cells, or PBMCs.

How the authors handled the data: Reference gene primer amplification gave nucleated cell count estimates. Clones were read by immunoSEQ multiplex PCR, and TCRdb kept only the in-frame ones, dropping some. V, J and clone size are those of that table, while D and trimming were read from the DNA. Among about 330,000 clones listed, roughly 90% were seen once. Allocation to cohorts depended on clinical history reported by the participants. The source material was PBMCs or T cells enriched from blood (not recorded which). This sequence originates from a woman in her twenties or thirties who had recovered from COVID-19.

This chain's CDR3 is CASSEGGGNSPLHF. Here the CDR3 DNA reads TGTGCCAGCAGTGAAGGGGGAGGTAATTCACCCCTCCACTTT. This chain joins TRBV2 and TRBJ1-6; D gene ambiguous. CDR1 is SNHLY, CDR2 FYNNEI, per germline. This CDR3 is built from 14 residues. Trimming cost V 1 base and J 6 bases, with 7 bases left between them.